This T cell receptor (beta chain) stems from a study of cytomegalovirus exposure and HLA in healthy donors. J gave up 9 bases and V 0 bases, and 3 bases lay outside the gene matches. CDR1 and CDR2 from the germline V gene are SGDLS and YYNGEE. The CDR3 is 14 residues long. Primers for the PCR totalled 60 Vbeta and 13 Jbeta. The repertoire was sequenced with immunoSEQ multiplex PCR; TCRdb's copy has only in-frame clones and lacks some. Seen here are about 90,000 clones, around 78% observed once, and the top ten hold about 0.53%. The receptor was isolated from a man younger than 45 in good health and CMV-seronegative. The V gene is TRBV9, the J gene TRBJ2-1; 10 bases map to TRBD2. The source material was PBMCs. The CDR3 protein is CASSVGIAGGEQFF. In nucleotides, the CDR3 is TGTGCCAGCAGCGTAGGGATAGCGGGGGGTGAGCAGTTCTTC. Full variable domain (rest looked up from reference TRBV9 and TRBJ2-1): DSGVTQTPKHLITATGQRVTLRCSPRSGDLSVYWYQQSLDQGLQFLIQYYNGEERAKGNILERFSAQQFPDLHSELNLSSLELGDSALYFCASSVGIAGGEQFFGPGTRLTVL.